The 12 T cell receptor beta chains below all came from one sample that was sequenced in a study of blood T cell repertoires in COVID-19. Profiled with immunoSEQ multiplex PCR; TCRdb holds only in-frame clones, not every one. The profile shows 100,000 to 150,000 clones, about 87% of them singletons. Source material: peripheral blood. These TCRs come from a woman in her 70s with acute or convalescent COVID-19.

The gene calls are TRBV20-1 and TRBJ2-5, with TRBD1 matching 8 bases. From germline, CDR1 is DFQATT and CDR2 SNEGSKA (reference sequence). This CDR3 spans 14 amino acids. With V trimmed by 3 bases and J by 2 bases, 5 bases remained unmatched. The CDR3 here is CSASLGQEQETQYF. The CDR3 DNA sequence: TGCAGTGCTAGTTTGGGACAGGAACAAGAGACCCAGTACTTC.

The J gene is TRBJ1-1, the V gene TRBV3-1 (or the pseudogene TRBV3-2), with D tentatively TRBD1 (6 bases). The CDR3 is made up of 13 amino acids. Trimming stripped 0 bases from V and 9 bases from J, with 11 bases between. The germline CDR1 and CDR2 sequences are LGHDT and YNNKEL (reference sequence). The DNA of the CDR3 is TGTGCCAGCAGCCAAGATACTAGGGGGAAAGCTTTCTTT. Translated: CASSQDTRGKAFF.

The J gene is TRBJ2-5, the V gene TRBV28; D gene ambiguous. Germline CDR1 is MDHEN and CDR2 is SYDVKM. Trimming pared 8 bases from V and 0 bases from J, leaving 10 bases between. There are 13 residues in the CDR3. The CDR3, as DNA: TGTGCCAGCTTTAACCGGGACCAAGAGACCCAGTACTTC. Translating gives CASFNRDQETQYF.

This clone was observed once. J is TRBJ1-2 and V is TRBV5-1; TRBD1 matches 9 bases. V was clipped by 4 bases and J by 2 bases; unmatched bases: 3. CDR1 is SGHRS, CDR2 YFSETQ, per germline. There are 14 residues in the CDR3. The DNA of the CDR3 is TGCGCCAGCAGCACCGGGACAGGGAACTATGGCTACACCTTC. This sequence encodes CASSTGTGNYGYTF.

The chain employs TRBV5-4 and TRBJ2-2; TRBD1 agrees at 10 bases. The ends lost 4 bases at V and 3 bases at J; junction bases unmatched: 3. The CDR3 consists of 15 residues. Germline CDR1 is SGHNT and CDR2 is YYREEE (reference sequence). DNA for the CDR3: TGTGCCAGCAGCCAGGGACAGGGGTACACCGGGGAGCTGTTTTTT. It yields the protein CASSQGQGYTGELFF.

The J gene is TRBJ1-1, the V gene TRBV6-1; 7 bases match TRBD1. This CDR3 has 16 residues. Germline V CDR1 and CDR2: MNHNS, SASEGT. Germline trimming cut 4 bases from V and 9 bases from J; bases unmatched to any gene: 17. CDR3 protein: CASSASPGQWTGKAFF. The CDR3 bases are TGTGCCAGCAGTGCGTCCCCTGGACAGTGGACAGGAAAAGCTTTCTTT.

This chain links TRBV24-1 with TRBJ2-2; 12 bases fit TRBD2. Germline values: CDR1 KGHDR, CDR2 SFDVKD. The V segment lost 2 bases and the J segment 5 bases; nucleotides outside the gene matches: 5. This CDR3 spans 17 amino acids. CDR3 sequence: CATSDSLAGGRTGELFF. CDR3 DNA sequence: TGTGCCACCAGTGATTCCCTAGCGGGGGGGCGGACCGGGGAGCTGTTTTTT.

The gene calls are TRBV4-1 and TRBJ2-7; 10 positions match TRBD1. The germline CDR1 and CDR2 sequences are MGHRA and YSYEKL. The V segment lost 0 bases and the J segment 5 bases; nucleotides outside the gene matches: 10. This CDR3 region has 17 residues. The CDR3 bases are TGCGCCAGCAGCCAAGATGGCGCTGGACAGGGGGAAGACGAGCAGTACTTC. As protein: CASSQDGAGQGEDEQYF.

This rearrangement joins TRBV28 to TRBJ2-1, with 16 bases that match TRBD2. V was clipped by 4 bases and J by 5 bases; unmatched bases: 11. From germline, CDR1 is MDHEN and CDR2 SYDVKM. The length of the CDR3 is 19 residues. The DNA for the CDR3 is TGTGCCAGCAGTTCGGCGGGACTAGCGGGGGGGCTTGCGGACAATGAGCAGTTCTTC. Amino acid sequence: CASSSAGLAGGLADNEQFF.

The chain uses TRBV10-3 and TRBJ2-7; 9 bases are shared with TRBD2. V lost 8 bases, J lost 4 bases, and 9 bases stayed unmatched. The CDR3 is 14 residues long. Germline V CDR1 and CDR2: ENHRY, SYGVKD. The CDR3 protein is CAIEPAGGPYEQYF. CDR3 DNA sequence: TGTGCCATCGAGCCAGCGGGGGGACCATACGAGCAGTACTTC.

The rearrangement joins TRBV5-4 to TRBJ2-5; the D gene is possibly TRBD2 (6 bases). This CDR3 region has 16 residues. V shed 4 bases and J shed 5 bases, with 21 bases lying between them. The germline CDR1 and CDR2 sequences are SGHNT and YYREEE (reference sequence). The CDR3 loop reads CASSPDGGVTGETQYF. CDR3 nucleotide sequence: TGTGCCAGCAGCCCCGATGGCGGGGTCACCGGGGAGACCCAGTACTTC. Drawing the rest from reference TRBV5-4 and TRBJ2-5, the complete variable domain is ETGVTQSPTHLIKTRGQQVTLRCSSQSGHNTVSWYQQALGQGPQFIFQYYREEENGRGNFPPRFSGLQFPNYSSELNVNALELDDSALYLCASSPDGGVTGETQYFGPGTRLLVL.

V is TRBV28 and J is TRBJ1-2, with D perhaps TRBD1 (5 bases). The V and J ends lost 3 bases and 5 bases respectively, with 13 bases between them. The length of the CDR3 is 14 residues. Germline V lookup: CDR1 MDHEN, CDR2 SYDVKM. The CDR3 loop reads CASSFNAGIYGYTF. CDR3 DNA: TGTGCCAGCAGTTTCAACGCAGGGATTTATGGCTACACCTTC.